The 17 T cell receptor beta chains presented below share a single source sample, sequenced in a study of vaccination and CD4 T cells after COVID-19. No cognate antigen is known for these TCRs. The Oncomine TCR Beta short-read assay was applied to DNA of cultured CD4+ T cells. MiXCR, applied by TCRdb to the PCR reads, yields one record per CDR3 protein. The sample shows some 10,000 distinct CDR3 sequences, more than 20% of them seen only once. Treatment defined: roughly ten-day PBMC culture with coronavirus spike peptide pools or control peptides (ViraFEST assay). The sample in question was CD4+ T cells from blood, cultured in vitro, obtained after SARS-CoV-2 vaccination. These receptors were obtained from a human donor who had recovered from COVID-19.

This clonotype has a handful of counts. V gene TRBV6-5 combines with J gene TRBJ1-2; no clear D. The CDR3 is 13 residues long. Looked up from germline, CDR1 is MNHEY and CDR2 is SVGAGI. The V end lost 2 bases, the J end lost 4 bases, and 8 bases lay between the germline ends. The CDR3 coding sequence is TGTGCCAGCAGTTACGAACCGGTCTATGGCTACACCTTC. Protein: CASSYEPVYGYTF.

Relative to its sample, this clonotype is medium-sized (0.01 to 0.1%). The chain combines TRBV7-2 with TRBJ2-5, with 8 bases that match TRBD2. This CDR3 is built from 16 residues. V lost 4 bases, J lost 4 bases, and 11 bases stayed unmatched. Germline CDR1 reads SGHTA; CDR2 reads FQGNSA. CDR3 amino acids: CASSSDQRERGETQYF. The CDR3 nucleotides are TGTGCCAGCAGCTCAGATCAGCGGGAGAGGGGAGAGACCCAGTACTTC.

This chain links TRBV6-5 with TRBJ1-6; D not resolved. CDR3 length equals 14 residues. CDR1 and CDR2 (germline): MNHEY, SVGAGI. The V gene lost 2 bases and the J gene lost 8 bases, with 10 bases spanning the gap. The CDR3 spells CASSYGRNHSPLHF. CDR3 DNA sequence: TGTGCCAGCAGTTACGGGCGGAACCATTCACCCCTCCACTTT.

In its sample, this clonotype was seen a few times. V gene TRBV7-2 combines with J gene TRBJ1-6; no definite D call. Germline V gene lookup returns CDR1 SGHTA and CDR2 FQGNSA. V was clipped by 0 bases and J by 3 bases, with 12 bases between them. CDR3 length: 17 amino acids. The CDR3: CASSLAGRVRYNSPLHF. CDR3 bases: TGTGCCAGCAGCTTAGCGGGGAGGGTTCGCTATAATTCACCCCTCCACTTT.

This clonotype is labeled as medium-sized. The genes are TRBV7-9 and TRBJ2-7; D is ambiguous. Germline-derived CDR1 and CDR2 are SEHNR and FQNEAQ (reference sequence). The V and J ends lost 1 base and 6 bases respectively, with 10 bases between them. There are 13 residues in the CDR3. The CDR3 DNA reads TGTGCCAGCAGCTTAGTAGGGATCGGCGAGCAGTACTTC. Translated: CASSLVGIGEQYF.

This clonotype was detected only a few times. This chain connects TRBV28 to TRBJ2-7; 9 bases fit TRBD1. The CDR3 runs 15 residues. Germline loops: CDR1 MDHEN, CDR2 SYDVKM. V shed 5 bases and J 6 bases; nucleotides not matched to a gene: 11. The CDR3 here is CASSLGGTGGAEQYF. As DNA, the CDR3 is TGTGCCAGCAGTCTCGGGGGCACAGGGGGCGCCGAGCAGTACTTC.

A few counts support this clonotype. This rearrangement joins TRBV19 to TRBJ1-5; TRBD1 might be the D (5 bases). V lost 0 bases, J lost 1 base, and 13 bases lay in between. The CDR3 is made up of 17 amino acids. Germline V CDR1 and CDR2: LNHDA, SQIVND (reference sequence). CDR3 amino acids: CASSIEKGLRSNQPQHF. In nucleotides, the CDR3 is TGTGCCAGTAGTATAGAAAAGGGGCTGCGAAGCAATCAGCCCCAGCATTTT.

This clonotype came up a few times. V is TRBV6-1 and J is TRBJ1-6; no definite D call. Per the germline V gene, CDR1 is MNHNS and CDR2 is SASEGT. V was shortened by 6 bases and J by 0 bases, with 12 bases between the two germline ends. The CDR3 is 16 residues long. CDR3 sequence reads: CASSLSWASYNSPLHF. CDR3 sequence (DNA): TGTGCCAGCAGCCTTTCCTGGGCCTCCTATAATTCACCCCTCCACTTT.

The rearrangement links TRBV20-1 to TRBJ2-7; D gene ambiguous. V dropped 3 bases and J dropped 1 base, with 19 bases sitting between them. Per germline, CDR1 DFQATT and CDR2 SNEGSKA (reference sequence). CDR3 length: 16 residues. CDR3 bases: TGCAGTGCTAGTCGGTACCCCCCCGTGGATTCCTACGAGCAGTACTTC. The encoded protein is CSASRYPPVDSYEQYF.

This clonotype is deemed medium-sized. V usage is TRBV7-2 and J usage is TRBJ1-1, with a weak D call TRBD1 (6 bases). In germline, CDR1 is SGHTA, CDR2 FQGNSA. This CDR3 comprises 15 residues. Trimming pared 5 bases from V and 5 bases from J, leaving 18 bases between. The CDR3 region is CASSPKGGARTEAFF. The CDR3 bases are TGTGCCAGCAGCCCAAAAGGGGGGGCACGAACTGAAGCTTTCTTT.

The chain links TRBV12-3 or TRBV12-4 to TRBJ2-7; the D gene is possibly TRBD1 (6 bases). With 7 bases removed from V and 2 bases from J, the gap between germline ends came to 9 bases. The CDR3 length is 12 residues. This CDR3 reads CASKGGAYEQYF. The CDR3 DNA reads TGTGCCAGCAAAGGGGGAGCCTACGAGCAGTACTTC.

This rearrangement joins TRBV18 to TRBJ2-7, with TRBD2 as a possible D gene (7 bases). This CDR3 spans 16 amino acids. Germline lookup yields CDR1 KGHSH and CDR2 LQKENI. V gave up 0 bases and J gave up 0 bases, with 12 bases separating them. CDR3 residues: CASSPPSGGNSYEQYF. The CDR3 DNA reads as TGTGCCAGCTCACCACCGTCGGGGGGCAACTCCTACGAGCAGTACTTC.

This clonotype has just a few counts. The V call is TRBV5-1, the J call TRBJ1-6, with TRBD1 identical over 7 bases. Germline lookup yields CDR1 SGHRS and CDR2 YFSETQ. This CDR3 region has 17 residues. V trimming: 0 bases; J trimming: 5 bases; junction bases outside the gene matches: 8. The CDR3 loop is CASSLVAGGPDNSPLHF. The CDR3 coding sequence is TGCGCCAGCAGCTTGGTAGCAGGGGGTCCTGATAATTCACCCCTCCACTTT.

The rearrangement joins TRBV15 to TRBJ2-1; D unclear. V was clipped by 4 bases and J by 2 bases, with 18 bases between them. This CDR3 has 17 residues. The germline gives CDR1 LNHNV, CDR2 YYDKDF (reference sequence). The CDR3 is CATSNSKSGDAYNEQFF. The CDR3 region has the DNA TGTGCCACCAGCAATAGTAAATCAGGTGATGCCTACAATGAGCAGTTCTTC.

This clonotype occurred a few times. The chain combines TRBV19 with TRBJ2-5; D is possibly TRBD1 (6 bases). The CDR3 loop spans 14 amino acids. The V end lost 6 bases, the J end lost 9 bases, and 20 bases lay between the germline ends. Looked up from germline, CDR1 is LNHDA and CDR2 is SQIVND (reference sequence). This chain's CDR3 is CASRQVGAGSAQYF. DNA of the CDR3: TGTGCCAGTAGGCAAGTGGGGGCGGGCAGTGCCCAGTACTTC. Together with reference TRBV19 and TRBJ2-5, the CDR3 gives the full variable domain: DGGITQSPKYLFRKEGQNVTLSCEQNLNHDAMYWYRQDPGQGLRLIYYSQIVNDFQKGDIAEGYSVSREKKESFPLTVTSAQKNPTAFYLCASRQVGAGSAQYFGPGTRLLVL.

V gene TRBV7-9 combines with J gene TRBJ2-4, with TRBD1 matching 11 bases. The germline V gene has CDR1 SEHNR and CDR2 FQNEAQ (reference sequence). The V gene end was trimmed by 5 bases and the J gene end by 8 bases; junction bases not matched to a gene: 11. This CDR3 contains 16 residues. The CDR3 DNA is TGTGCCAGCAGCCGTTCGGACAGGGGGCGATTCCACATTCAGTACTTC. As protein: CASSRSDRGRFHIQYF.

V is TRBV19 and J is TRBJ1-5; no clear D gene. Trimming shortened V by 0 bases and J by 1 base, and 10 bases separated the two germline ends. CDR3 length: 16 amino acids. Germline V gene sequence: CDR1 LNHDA, CDR2 SQIVND (reference sequence). CDR3 residues: CASSIEGSRSNQPQHF. The CDR3 DNA reads TGTGCCAGTAGTATAGAGGGCAGCCGAAGCAATCAGCCCCAGCATTTT. Combining the CDR3 with reference TRBV19 and TRBJ1-5 gives the whole variable domain DGGITQSPKYLFRKEGQNVTLSCEQNLNHDAMYWYRQDPGQGLRLIYYSQIVNDFQKGDIAEGYSVSREKKESFPLTVTSAQKNPTAFYLCASSIEGSRSNQPQHFGDGTRLSIL.